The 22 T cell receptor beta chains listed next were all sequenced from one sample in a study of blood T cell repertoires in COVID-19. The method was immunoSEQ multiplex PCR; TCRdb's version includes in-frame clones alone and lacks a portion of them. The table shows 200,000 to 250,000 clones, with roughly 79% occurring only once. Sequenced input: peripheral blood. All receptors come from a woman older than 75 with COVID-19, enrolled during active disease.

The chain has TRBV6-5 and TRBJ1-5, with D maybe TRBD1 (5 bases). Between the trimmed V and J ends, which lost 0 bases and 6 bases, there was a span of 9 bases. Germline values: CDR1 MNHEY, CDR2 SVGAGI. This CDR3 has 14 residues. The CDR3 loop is CASSYSGGGQPQHF. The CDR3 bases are TGTGCCAGCAGTTACTCCGGGGGTGGTCAGCCCCAGCATTTT.

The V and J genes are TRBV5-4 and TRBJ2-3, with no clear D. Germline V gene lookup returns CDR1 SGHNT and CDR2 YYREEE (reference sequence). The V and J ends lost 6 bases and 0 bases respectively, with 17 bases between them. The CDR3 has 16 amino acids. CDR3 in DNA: TGTGCCAGCAACCTCCGACTTGACTCTAGCACAGATACGCAGTATTTT. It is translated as CASNLRLDSSTDTQYF.

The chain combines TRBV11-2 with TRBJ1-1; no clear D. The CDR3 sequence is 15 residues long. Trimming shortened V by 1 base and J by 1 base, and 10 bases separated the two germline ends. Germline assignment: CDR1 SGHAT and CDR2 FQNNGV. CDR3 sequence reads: CASSLGHNTNTEAFF. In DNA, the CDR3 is TGTGCCAGCAGCTTAGGACATAACACGAACACTGAAGCTTTCTTT.

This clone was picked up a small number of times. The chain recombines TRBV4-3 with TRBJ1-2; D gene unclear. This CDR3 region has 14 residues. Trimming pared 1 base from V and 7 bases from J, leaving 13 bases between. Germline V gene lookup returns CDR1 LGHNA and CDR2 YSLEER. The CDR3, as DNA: TGCGCCAGCAGCCAAGTTGTGCTGGAGGGTGGCTACACCTTC. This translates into CASSQVVLEGGYTF.

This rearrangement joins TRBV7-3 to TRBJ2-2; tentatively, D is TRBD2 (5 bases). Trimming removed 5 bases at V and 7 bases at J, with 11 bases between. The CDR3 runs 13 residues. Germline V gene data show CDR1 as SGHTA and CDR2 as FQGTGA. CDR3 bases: TGTGCCAGCAGCGCCGCCGGGGACGGGGAGCTGTTTTTT. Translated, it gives CASSAAGDGELFF.

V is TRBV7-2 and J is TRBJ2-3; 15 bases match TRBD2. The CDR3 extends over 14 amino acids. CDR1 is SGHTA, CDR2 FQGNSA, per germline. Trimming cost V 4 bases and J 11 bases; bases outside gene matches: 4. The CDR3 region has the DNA TGTGCCAGCAGCTCGGGACTAGCGGGGGGTGGGCAGTATTTT. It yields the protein CASSSGLAGGGQYF.

The CDR3 loop reads CSVSGYTF. In nucleotides, the CDR3 is TGCAGCGTGAGCGGCTACACCTTC. The genes are TRBV29-1 and TRBJ1-2; D is undetermined. Trimming shortened V by 6 bases and J by 8 bases, and 4 bases separated the two germline ends. Looked up from germline, CDR1 is SQVTM and CDR2 is ANQGSEA. This CDR3 region has 8 residues.

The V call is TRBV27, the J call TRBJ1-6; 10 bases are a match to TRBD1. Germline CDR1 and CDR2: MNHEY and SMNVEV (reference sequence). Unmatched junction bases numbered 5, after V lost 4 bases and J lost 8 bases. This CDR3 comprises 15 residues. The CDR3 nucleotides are TGTGCCAGCAGTTGGGGACAGGGGATCGATTCACCCCTCCACTTT. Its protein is CASSWGQGIDSPLHF.

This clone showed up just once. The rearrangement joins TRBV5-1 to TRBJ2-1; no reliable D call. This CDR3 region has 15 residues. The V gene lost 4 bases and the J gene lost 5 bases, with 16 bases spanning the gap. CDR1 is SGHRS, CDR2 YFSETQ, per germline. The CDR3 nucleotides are TGCGCCAGCAGCCCTTGGAGTAGGTTAAACAATGAGCAGTTCTTC. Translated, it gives CASSPWSRLNNEQFF.

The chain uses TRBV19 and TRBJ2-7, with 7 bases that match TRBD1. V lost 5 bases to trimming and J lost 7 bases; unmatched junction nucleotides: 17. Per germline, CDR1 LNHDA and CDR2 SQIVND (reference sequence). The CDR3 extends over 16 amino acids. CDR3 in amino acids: CASSLLPGQPVGEQYF. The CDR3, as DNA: TGTGCCAGTAGTCTCCTCCCGGGACAGCCGGTCGGGGAGCAGTACTTC.

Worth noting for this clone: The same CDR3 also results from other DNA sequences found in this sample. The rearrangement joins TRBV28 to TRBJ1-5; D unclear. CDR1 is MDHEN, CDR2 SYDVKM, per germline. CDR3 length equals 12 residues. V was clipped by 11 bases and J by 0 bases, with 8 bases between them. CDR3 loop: CASRRSNQPQHF. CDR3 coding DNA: TGTGCCTCTAGGCGTAGCAATCAGCCCCAGCATTTT.

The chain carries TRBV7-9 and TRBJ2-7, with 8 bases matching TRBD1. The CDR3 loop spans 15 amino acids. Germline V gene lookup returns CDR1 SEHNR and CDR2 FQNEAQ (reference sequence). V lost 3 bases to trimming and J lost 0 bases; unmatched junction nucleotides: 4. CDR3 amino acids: CASSFPGGASYEQYF. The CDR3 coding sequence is TGTGCCAGCAGCTTTCCAGGGGGCGCCTCCTACGAGCAGTACTTC. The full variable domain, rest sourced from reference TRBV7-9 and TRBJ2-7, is DTGVSQNPRHKITKRGQNVTFRCDPISEHNRLYWYRQTLGQGPEFLTYFQNEAQLEKSRLLSDRFSAERPKGSFSTLEIQRTEQGDSAMYLCASSFPGGASYEQYFGPGTRLTVT.

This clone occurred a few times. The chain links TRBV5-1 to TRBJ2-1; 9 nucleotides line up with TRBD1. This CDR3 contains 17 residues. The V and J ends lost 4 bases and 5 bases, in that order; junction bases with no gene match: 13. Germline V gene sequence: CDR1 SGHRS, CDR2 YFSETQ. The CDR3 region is CASSLPSGTGKDNEQFF. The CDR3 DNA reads TGCGCCAGCAGCCTCCCCTCCGGGACAGGGAAAGACAATGAGCAGTTCTTC. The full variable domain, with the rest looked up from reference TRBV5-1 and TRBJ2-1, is KAGVTQTPRYLIKTRGQQVTLSCSPISGHRSVSWYQQTPGQGLQFLFEYFSETQRNKGNFPGRFSGRQFSNSRSEMNVSTLELGDSALYLCASSLPSGTGKDNEQFFGPGTRLTVL.

Written as DNA, the CDR3 is TGTGCCACCAGCAGAGGGGGACAGGGAGGCGGGGAGCTGTTTTTT. Translated, it gives CATSRGGQGGGELFF. The chain couples TRBV15 to TRBJ2-2; 9 bases line up with TRBD1. The CDR3 contains 15 residues. V lost 1 base to trimming and J lost 7 bases; unmatched junction nucleotides: 4. Germline V lookup: CDR1 LNHNV, CDR2 YYDKDF (reference sequence). Supplemented by reference TRBV15 and TRBJ2-2, the full variable domain reads DAMVIQNPRYQVTQFGKPVTLSCSQTLNHNVMYWYQQKSSQAPKLLFHYYDKDFNNEADTPDNFQSRRPNTSFCFLDIRSPGLGDTAMYLCATSRGGQGGGELFFGEGSRLTVL.

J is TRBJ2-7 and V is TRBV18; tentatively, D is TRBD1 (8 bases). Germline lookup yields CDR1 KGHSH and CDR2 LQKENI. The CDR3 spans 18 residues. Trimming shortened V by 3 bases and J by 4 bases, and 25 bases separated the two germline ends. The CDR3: CASSPFKTGGTGQYEQYF. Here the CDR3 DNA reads TGTGCCAGCTCACCCTTTAAAACCGGGGGGACAGGCCAATACGAGCAGTACTTC.

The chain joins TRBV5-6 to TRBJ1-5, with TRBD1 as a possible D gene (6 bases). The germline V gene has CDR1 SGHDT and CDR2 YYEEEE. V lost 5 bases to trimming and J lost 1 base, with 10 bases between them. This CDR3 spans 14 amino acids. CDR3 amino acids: CASSLGQSNQPQHF. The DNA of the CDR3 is TGTGCCAGCAGTCTTGGACAGAGCAATCAGCCCCAGCATTTT.

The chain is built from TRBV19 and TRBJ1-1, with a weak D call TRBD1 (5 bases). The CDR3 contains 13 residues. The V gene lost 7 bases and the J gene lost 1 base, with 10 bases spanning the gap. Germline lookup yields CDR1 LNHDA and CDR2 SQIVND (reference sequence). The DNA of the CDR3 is TGTGCCAGTATAAGGAGGGGGAACACTGAAGCTTTCTTT. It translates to CASIRRGNTEAFF.

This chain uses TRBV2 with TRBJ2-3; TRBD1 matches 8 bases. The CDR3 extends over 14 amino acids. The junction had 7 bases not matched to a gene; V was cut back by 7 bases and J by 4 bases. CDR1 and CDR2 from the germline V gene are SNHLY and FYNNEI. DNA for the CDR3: TGTGCCAGCAATTTAGACAGGGGCGCAGATACGCAGTATTTT. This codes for CASNLDRGADTQYF.

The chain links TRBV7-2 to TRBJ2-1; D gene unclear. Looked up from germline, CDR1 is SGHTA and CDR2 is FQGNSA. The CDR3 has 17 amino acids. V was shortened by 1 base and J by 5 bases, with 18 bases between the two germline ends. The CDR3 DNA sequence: TGTGCCAGCAGCTTAGATCGTAGGTCAGAAGACAACAATGAGCAGTTCTTC. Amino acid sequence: CASSLDRRSEDNNEQFF. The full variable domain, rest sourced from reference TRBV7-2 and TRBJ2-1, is GAGVSQSPSNKVTEKGKDVELRCDPISGHTALYWYRQSLGQGLEFLIYFQGNSAPDKSGLPSDRFSAERTGGSVSTLTIQRTQQEDSAVYLCASSLDRRSEDNNEQFFGPGTRLTVL.

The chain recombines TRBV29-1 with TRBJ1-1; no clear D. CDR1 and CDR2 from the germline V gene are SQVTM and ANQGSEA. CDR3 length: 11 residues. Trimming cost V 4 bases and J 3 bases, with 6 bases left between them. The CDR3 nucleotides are TGCAGCGTTGCGAGGGACACTGAAGCTTTCTTT. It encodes CSVARDTEAFF.

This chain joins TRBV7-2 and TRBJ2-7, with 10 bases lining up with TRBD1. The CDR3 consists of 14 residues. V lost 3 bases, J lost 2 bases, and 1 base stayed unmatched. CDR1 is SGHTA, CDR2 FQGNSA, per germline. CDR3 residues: CASSFGTGAYEQYF. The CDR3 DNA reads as TGTGCCAGCAGCTTCGGGACAGGGGCCTACGAGCAGTACTTC.

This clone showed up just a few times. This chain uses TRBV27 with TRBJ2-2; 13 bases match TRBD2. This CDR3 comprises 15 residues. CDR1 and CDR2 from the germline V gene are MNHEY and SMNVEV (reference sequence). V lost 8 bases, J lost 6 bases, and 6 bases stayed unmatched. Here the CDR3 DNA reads TGTGCCAGCTTTGGACTAGCGGGAGCGGCCGGGGAGCTGTTTTTT. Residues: CASFGLAGAAGELFF.